Here is one T cell receptor beta chain with its context. Germline CDR1 MDHEN, CDR2 SYDVKM. The CDR3 loop spans 16 amino acids. V dropped 6 bases and J dropped 0; count of bases not matched to a gene: 9. Authors' processing steps: It was from reference gene primer amplification that nucleated cell counts were estimated. This table comes from immunoSEQ multiplex PCR, and its TCRdb copy is limited to in-frame clones, with some not included. D and trimming were read from the DNA, whereas the V and J calls and clone size are those reported in that table. The table records about 360,000 clones, around 87% of them present only once. The sample comes from a study of blood T cell repertoires in COVID-19. As for the study in general: The origin of the acute and convalescent COVID-19 samples was the United States, Italy and Spain.

The rearrangement joins TRBV28 to TRBJ1-1, with 8 bases identical to TRBD1. Sequencing used peripheral blood. This TCR was recovered from a human donor in a cohort sampled during active COVID-19. CDR3: CASSPTGEGMNTEAFF. The CDR3 region has the DNA TGTGCCAGCAGCCCGACAGGGGAAGGGATGAACACTGAAGCTTTCTTT.